This T cell receptor (beta chain) was captured in a study of T cells in Graves' hyperthyroidism and ophthalmopathy. Regarding the study as a whole: In the blood, most expanded thyroid clonotypes above 0.001 appeared as well.

This CDR3 comprises 18 residues. V lost 4 bases and J lost 2, with 24 bases in between. CDR1 is SGDLS and CDR2 is YYNGEE in the germline V gene. The CDR3 regions of TCR beta were amplified from RNA transcripts. TCR CDR3 underwent first-round RT-PCR with the HTBI primer set. Via MiXCR, TCRdb re-called the multiplex PCR reads, giving one row per CDR3 protein. The repertoire includes under 650,000 distinct CDR3 sequences, 15% to 20% of them detected once, and 3% to 4.5% sits in the top ten. As regards this clonotype: Its matching antigen is unknown.

Specimen: blood. This sequence was found in a woman aged 25 to 39 with Graves' hyperthyroidism. V and J are TRBV9 and TRBJ1-1, with D maybe TRBD1 (6 bases). The CDR3 reads CASSPRTVFPANNTEAFF. As DNA, the CDR3 is TGTGCCAGCAGCCCCCGGACAGTATTTCCCGCAAACAACACTGAAGCTTTCTTT.